This entry lists 5 T cell receptor beta chains sequenced from one sample in a study of blood T cell repertoires in COVID-19. Here immunoSEQ multiplex PCR was the method, and the copy in TCRdb shows in-frame clones only, minus some. The sample includes over 200,000 clones, 88% of them seen just once. The sample was peripheral blood. These receptors were collected from a man in his 60s who had recovered from COVID-19.

This chain connects TRBV9 to TRBJ2-2, with 7 positions matching TRBD1. The CDR3 has 17 residues. V shed 0 bases and J 2 bases; nucleotides not matched to a gene: 7. Germline V gene data show CDR1 as SGDLS and CDR2 as YYNGEE. The CDR3, as DNA: TGTGCCAGCAGCGTAGGATGGCGAGGGGGCAACACCGGGGAGCTGTTTTTT. This encodes CASSVGWRGGNTGELFF. The whole variable domain, filled in from reference TRBV9 and TRBJ2-2, reads DSGVTQTPKHLITATGQRVTLRCSPRSGDLSVYWYQQSLDQGLQFLIQYYNGEERAKGNILERFSAQQFPDLHSELNLSSLELGDSALYFCASSVGWRGGNTGELFFGEGSRLTVL.

The V gene is TRBV9, the J gene TRBJ2-7, with TRBD2 identical over 14 bases. The CDR3 is 19 residues long. Per the germline V gene, CDR1 is SGDLS and CDR2 is YYNGEE. The junction had 11 bases not matched to a gene; V was cut back by 3 bases and J by 0 bases. CDR3 DNA: TGTGCCAGCAGCGGGGAGGGACTAGCGGGGGCCTCAAGCTCCTACGAGCAGTACTTC. It specifies CASSGEGLAGASSSYEQYF.

The gene calls are TRBV30 and TRBJ1-6; 10 bases fit TRBD1. Germline loops: CDR1 GTSNPN, CDR2 SVGIG (reference sequence). Trimming removed 4 bases from V and 0 bases from J; junction bases left unmatched: 6. CDR3 size: 17 residues. The chain's CDR3 is CAWKPGQGNSYNSPLHF. CDR3 DNA: TGTGCCTGGAAACCGGGACAGGGGAACTCCTATAATTCACCCCTCCACTTT.

The chain carries TRBV7-9 and TRBJ2-2; 9 bases map to TRBD1. Trimming cost V 4 bases and J 3 bases; bases outside gene matches: 9. This CDR3 contains 17 residues. Germline V CDR1 and CDR2: SEHNR, FQNEAQ (reference sequence). The CDR3 spells CASSSRPGQGYTGELFF. Here the CDR3 DNA reads TGTGCCAGCAGCTCTCGACCGGGACAGGGCTACACCGGGGAGCTGTTTTTT.

The chain uses TRBV30 and TRBJ1-1; 8 nucleotides align to TRBD1. V lost 2 bases, J lost 5 bases, and 10 bases stayed unmatched. Germline loops: CDR1 GTSNPN, CDR2 SVGIG (reference sequence). The CDR3 sequence is 15 residues long. The CDR3 DNA reads TGTGCCTGGAGTAGGGGAGAACAGGGGGGAACTGAAGCTTTCTTT. This codes for CAWSRGEQGGTEAFF.